This TCR beta chain was recovered during a study of Graves' ophthalmopathy and Graves' hyperthyroidism. TCR beta CDR3 amplification used RNA transcripts. First-round RT-PCR with HTBI primers preceded a second-round multiplex PCR. TCRdb reprocessed the multiplex PCR reads via MiXCR and lists one record per CDR3 protein. Altogether roughly 700,000 distinct CDR3 sequences are present, 35% to 50% being singletons, with the ten largest covering roughly 45%. This clonotype was seen repeatedly, ten times or more. CDR3 length: 15 amino acids. Germline loops: CDR1 SEHNR, CDR2 FQNEAQ (reference sequence). Trimming removed 5 bases from V and 1 base from J; junction bases left unmatched: 7.

The source is an adult man with Graves' ophthalmopathy. V is TRBV7-9 and J is TRBJ2-5, with 7 positions matching TRBD1. Sequenced sample: peripheral blood. The CDR3 protein is CASSIGTAIQETQYF. The DNA for the CDR3 is TGTGCCAGCAGCATCGGGACAGCTATCCAAGAGACCCAGTACTTC.